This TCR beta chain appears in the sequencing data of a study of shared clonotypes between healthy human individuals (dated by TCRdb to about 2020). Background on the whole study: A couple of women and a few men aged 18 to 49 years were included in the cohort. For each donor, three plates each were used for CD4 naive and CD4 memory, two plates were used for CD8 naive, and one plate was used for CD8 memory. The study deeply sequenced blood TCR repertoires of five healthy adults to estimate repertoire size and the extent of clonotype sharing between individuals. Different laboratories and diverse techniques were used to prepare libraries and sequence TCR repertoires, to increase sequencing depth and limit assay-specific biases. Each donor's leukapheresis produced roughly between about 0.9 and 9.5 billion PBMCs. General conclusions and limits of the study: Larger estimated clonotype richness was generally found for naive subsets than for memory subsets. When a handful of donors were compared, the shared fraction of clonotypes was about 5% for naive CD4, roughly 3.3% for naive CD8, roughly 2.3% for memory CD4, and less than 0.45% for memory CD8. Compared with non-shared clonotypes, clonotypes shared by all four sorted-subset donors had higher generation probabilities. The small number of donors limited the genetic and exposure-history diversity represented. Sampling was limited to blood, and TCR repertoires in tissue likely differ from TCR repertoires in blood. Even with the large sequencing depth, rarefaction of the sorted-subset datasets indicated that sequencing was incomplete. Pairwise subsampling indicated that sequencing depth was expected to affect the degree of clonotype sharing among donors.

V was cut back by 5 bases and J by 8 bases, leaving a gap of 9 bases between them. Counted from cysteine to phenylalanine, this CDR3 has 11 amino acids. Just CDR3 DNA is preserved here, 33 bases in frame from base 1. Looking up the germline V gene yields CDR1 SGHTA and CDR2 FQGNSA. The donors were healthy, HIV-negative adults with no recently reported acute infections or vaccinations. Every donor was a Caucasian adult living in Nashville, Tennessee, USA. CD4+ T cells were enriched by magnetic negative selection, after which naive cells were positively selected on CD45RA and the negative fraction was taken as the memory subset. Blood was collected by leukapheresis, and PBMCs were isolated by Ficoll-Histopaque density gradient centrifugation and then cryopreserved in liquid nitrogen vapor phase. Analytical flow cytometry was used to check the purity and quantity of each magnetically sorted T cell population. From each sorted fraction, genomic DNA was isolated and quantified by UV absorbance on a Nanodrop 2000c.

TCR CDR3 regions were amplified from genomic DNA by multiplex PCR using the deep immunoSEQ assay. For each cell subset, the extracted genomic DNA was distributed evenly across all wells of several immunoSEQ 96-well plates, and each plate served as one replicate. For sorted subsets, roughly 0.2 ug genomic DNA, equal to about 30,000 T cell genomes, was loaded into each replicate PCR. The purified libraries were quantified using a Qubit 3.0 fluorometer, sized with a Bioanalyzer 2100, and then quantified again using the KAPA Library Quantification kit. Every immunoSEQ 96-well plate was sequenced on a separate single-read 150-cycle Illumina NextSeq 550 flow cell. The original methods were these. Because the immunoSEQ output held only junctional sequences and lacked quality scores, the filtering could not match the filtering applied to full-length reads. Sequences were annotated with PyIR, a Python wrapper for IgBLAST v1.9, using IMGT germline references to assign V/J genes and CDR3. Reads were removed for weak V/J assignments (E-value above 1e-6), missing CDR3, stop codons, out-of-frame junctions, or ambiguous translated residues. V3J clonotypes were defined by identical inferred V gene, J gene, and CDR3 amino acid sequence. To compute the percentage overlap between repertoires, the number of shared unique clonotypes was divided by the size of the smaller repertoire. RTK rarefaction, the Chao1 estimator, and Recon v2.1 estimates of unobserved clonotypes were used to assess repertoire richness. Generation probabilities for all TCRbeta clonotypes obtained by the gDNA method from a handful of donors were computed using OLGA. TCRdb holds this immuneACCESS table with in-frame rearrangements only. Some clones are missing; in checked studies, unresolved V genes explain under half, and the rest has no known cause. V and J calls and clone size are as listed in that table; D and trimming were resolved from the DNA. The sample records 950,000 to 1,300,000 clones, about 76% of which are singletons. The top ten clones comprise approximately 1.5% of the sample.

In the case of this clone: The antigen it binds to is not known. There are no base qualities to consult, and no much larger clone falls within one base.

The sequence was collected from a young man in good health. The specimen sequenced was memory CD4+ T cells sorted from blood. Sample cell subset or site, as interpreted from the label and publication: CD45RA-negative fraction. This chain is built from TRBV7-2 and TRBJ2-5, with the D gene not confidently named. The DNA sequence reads TGTGCCAGCAGCCAAGGTCCCACCCAGTACTTC. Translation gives CASSQGPTQYF.